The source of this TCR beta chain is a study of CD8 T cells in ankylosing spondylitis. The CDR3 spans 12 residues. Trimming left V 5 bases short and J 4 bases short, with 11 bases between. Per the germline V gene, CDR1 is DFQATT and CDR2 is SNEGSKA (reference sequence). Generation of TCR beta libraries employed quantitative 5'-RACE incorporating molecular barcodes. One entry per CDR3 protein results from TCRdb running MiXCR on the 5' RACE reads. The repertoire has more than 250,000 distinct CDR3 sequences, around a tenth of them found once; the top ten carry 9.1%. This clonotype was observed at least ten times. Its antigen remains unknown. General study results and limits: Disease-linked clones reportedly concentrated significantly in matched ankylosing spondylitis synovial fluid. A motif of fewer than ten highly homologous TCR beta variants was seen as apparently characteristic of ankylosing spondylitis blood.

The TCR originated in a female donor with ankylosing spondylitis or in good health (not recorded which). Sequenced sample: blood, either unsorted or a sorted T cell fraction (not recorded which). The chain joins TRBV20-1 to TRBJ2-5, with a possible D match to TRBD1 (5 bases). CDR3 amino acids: CSAWVGLETQYF. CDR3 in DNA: TGCAGTGCTTGGGTGGGGCTAGAGACCCAGTACTTC.